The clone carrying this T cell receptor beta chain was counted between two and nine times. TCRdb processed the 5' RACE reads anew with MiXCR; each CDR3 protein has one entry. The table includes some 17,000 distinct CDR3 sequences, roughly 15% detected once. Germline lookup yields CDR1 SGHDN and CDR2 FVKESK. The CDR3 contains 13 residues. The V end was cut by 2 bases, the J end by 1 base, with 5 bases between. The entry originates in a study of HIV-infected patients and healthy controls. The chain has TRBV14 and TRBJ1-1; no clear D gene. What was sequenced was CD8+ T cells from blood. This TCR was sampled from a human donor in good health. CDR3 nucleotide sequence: TGTGCCAGCAGCCAAAACAGGAACACTGAAGCTTTCTTT. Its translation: CASSQNRNTEAFF.